Shown below are 26 T cell receptor beta chains from a single sample sequenced in a study of PD-L1 blockade in urothelial cancer. Measured with immunoSEQ multiplex PCR; TCRdb has only the in-frame clones, and not every one. The sample records under 80,000 clones, 75% to 85% being singletons. The time point: pretreatment peripheral blood. Sample: PBMCs, taken around atezolizumab (anti-PD-L1) treatment. The source is a man between 70 and 80 years old with urothelial cancer.

This clone was observed a handful of times. The chain joins TRBV4-2 to TRBJ1-1, with D hard to call. V dropped 0 bases and J dropped 2 bases, with 10 bases sitting between them. From germline, CDR1 is LGHNA and CDR2 YNFKEQ. The CDR3 runs 15 residues. The CDR3 nucleotides read TGTGCCAGCAGCCAAGAGGTGGGGAGCAACACTGAAGCTTTCTTT. Translated: CASSQEVGSNTEAFF.

This clone was counted a single time. The chain links TRBV7-9 to TRBJ2-3; D is possibly TRBD2 (7 bases). The germline V and J ends were trimmed by 4 bases and 6 bases, with 14 bases remaining between them. The V gene's germline CDR1 is SEHNR and CDR2 FQNEAQ (reference sequence). This CDR3 has 14 amino acids. The CDR3 nucleotides are TGTGCCAGCAGCTCGGGGAGGGGGAGTGATACGCAGTATTTT. It yields the protein CASSSGRGSDTQYF.

V usage is TRBV11-2 and J usage is TRBJ2-5; the match to TRBD2 covers 8 bases. This CDR3 spans 14 amino acids. The V and J ends lost 5 bases and 7 bases, in that order; junction bases with no gene match: 9. Germline CDR1 reads SGHAT; CDR2 reads FQNNGV. This CDR3 reads CASSPTSGPGTQYF. The CDR3 nucleotides are TGTGCCAGCAGCCCAACTAGCGGCCCAGGGACCCAGTACTTC. Full variable domain (missing parts from reference TRBV11-2 and TRBJ2-5): EAGVAQSPRYKIIEKRQSVAFWCNPISGHATLYWYQQILGQGPKLLIQFQNNGVVDDSQLPKDRFSAERLKGVDSTLKIQPAKLEDSAVYLCASSPTSGPGTQYFGPGTRLLVL.

This sequence joins TRBV27 and TRBJ1-5, with D possibly being TRBD1 (5 bases). CDR3 length: 14 residues. Germline CDR1 and CDR2: MNHEY and SMNVEV (reference sequence). V lost 1 base and J lost 6, with 10 bases in between. The CDR3 protein is CASSLWQGSQPQHF. The CDR3 DNA follows: TGTGCCAGCAGTTTATGGCAGGGCAGTCAGCCCCAGCATTTT.

This clone has a handful of counts. The CDR3 DNA sequence: TGTGCCGGCGAGATAGGGACAGTGCCCTACAATGAGCAGTTCTTC. It is translated as CAGEIGTVPYNEQFF. The chain is built from TRBV21-1 and TRBJ2-1; the tabulated D call, TRBD1, remains unverified against the DNA. TRBV21-1 is a known pseudogene. CDR3 size: 15 residues.

V is TRBV19 and J is TRBJ1-2, with 7 bases fitting TRBD1. CDR1 and CDR2 from the germline V gene are LNHDA and SQIVND (reference sequence). The CDR3 length is 14 residues. V lost 7 bases to trimming and J lost 2 bases; unmatched junction nucleotides: 7. The CDR3 DNA reads TGTGCCAGTACCCACCTACAGGGGAACTATGGCTACACCTTC. Translation gives CASTHLQGNYGYTF.

The V gene is TRBV7-2, the J gene TRBJ2-5; 8 bases fit TRBD2. This CDR3 has 15 amino acids. Germline assignment: CDR1 SGHTA and CDR2 FQGNSA. The V and J ends lost 3 bases and 3 bases, in that order; junction bases with no gene match: 6. CDR3 DNA: TGTGCCAGCAGCTTCAAAGCGGGGGATAAAGAGACCCAGTACTTC. It yields the protein CASSFKAGDKETQYF.

The chain recombines TRBV30 with TRBJ1-2, with D perhaps matching TRBD1 (6 bases). The V end lost 4 bases, the J end lost 4 bases, and 13 bases lay between the germline ends. The CDR3 has 13 amino acids. Germline loops: CDR1 GTSNPN, CDR2 SVGIG (reference sequence). The CDR3 region has the DNA TGTGCCTGGACAACAGGGAGGGGCTATGGCTACACCTTC. Encoded protein: CAWTTGRGYGYTF.

CDR3 in DNA: TGTGCCAGTAGTCAAACTAGCGGGGGCTCCTACGAGCAGTACTTC. Its translation is CASSQTSGGSYEQYF. This rearrangement joins TRBV19 to TRBJ2-7, with TRBD2 identical over 11 bases. CDR1 is LNHDA, CDR2 SQIVND, per germline (reference sequence). CDR3 length equals 15 residues. J was trimmed by 0 bases and V by 5 bases; bases with no gene match: 3.

The rearrangement uses TRBV5-4 and TRBJ2-7; 9 nucleotides line up with TRBD2. Unmatched junction bases numbered 4, after V lost 0 bases and J lost 0 bases. Germline V CDR1 and CDR2: SGHNT, YYREEE (reference sequence). The length of the CDR3 is 16 residues. This CDR3 reads CASSLAASGISYEQYF. CDR3 DNA: TGTGCCAGCAGCTTGGCGGCTAGCGGGATCTCCTACGAGCAGTACTTC.

The V and J genes are TRBV27 and TRBJ1-4; the D is unclear. Trimming shortened V by 0 bases and J by 1 base, and 6 bases separated the two germline ends. Germline CDR1 is MNHEY and CDR2 is SMNVEV (reference sequence). This CDR3 has 15 residues. This CDR3 reads CASSLSAVTNEKLFF. The DNA for the CDR3 is TGTGCCAGCAGTTTATCGGCCGTAACTAATGAAAAACTGTTTTTT.

The rearrangement uses TRBV4-1 and TRBJ2-3; 10 positions match TRBD2. The CDR3 spans 16 residues. V was pared by 0 bases and J by 4 bases, with 4 bases of the junction left unmatched. Germline lookup yields CDR1 MGHRA and CDR2 YSYEKL. The CDR3 sequence: CASSQELAGVSDTQYF. CDR3 DNA sequence: TGCGCCAGCAGCCAAGAGCTAGCGGGGGTCTCAGATACGCAGTATTTT.

The chain is built from TRBV10-1 and TRBJ2-2; TRBD1 is a possible D gene (6 bases). The germline gives CDR1 WNHNN, CDR2 SYGVQD (reference sequence). The CDR3 is made up of 13 amino acids. V lost 8 bases and J 3 bases, leaving 10 bases between the germline ends. CDR3 loop: CASGRQDTGELFF. The CDR3, as DNA: TGCGCCAGCGGAAGACAGGACACCGGGGAGCTGTTTTTT.

The chain links TRBV4-1 to TRBJ2-7; TRBD1 matches at 10 bases. The CDR3 consists of 20 residues. Per the germline V gene, CDR1 is MGHRA and CDR2 is YSYEKL. Losses at the gene ends were 0 bases for V and 3 bases for J; bases not matched to a gene: 17. The CDR3 bases are TGCGCCAGCAGCCAAGATAAGACAGGGGGCGGTCCTCTATTTTTCTACGAGCAGTACTTC. Protein: CASSQDKTGGGPLFFYEQYF.

The rearrangement joins TRBV2 to TRBJ1-2; D uncertain. Germline V gives CDR1 SNHLY, CDR2 FYNNEI. The V end was cut by 4 bases, the J end by 5 bases, with 17 bases between. CDR3 length: 15 residues. DNA of the CDR3: TGTGCCAGCAGTGTCCAGAATATGGGCGTATATGGCTACACCTTC. Translating gives CASSVQNMGVYGYTF.

This chain connects TRBV27 to TRBJ2-7; D unclear. The CDR3 loop spans 15 amino acids. V lost 6 bases and J 3 bases, leaving 18 bases between the germline ends. From germline, CDR1 is MNHEY and CDR2 SMNVEV (reference sequence). This CDR3 reads CASSSLARRVYEQYF. The DNA of the CDR3 is TGTGCCAGCAGCTCCCTGGCCAGACGGGTCTACGAGCAGTACTTC.

V is TRBV5-1 and J is TRBJ2-1; 12 nucleotides align to TRBD2. Germline V gene data show CDR1 as SGHRS and CDR2 as YFSETQ. V lost 1 base and J lost 7; bases outside the gene matches: 0. The CDR3 is 14 residues long. CDR3 bases: TGCGCCAGCAGCTTGACTAGCGGGGGGAATGAGCAGTTCTTC. It translates to CASSLTSGGNEQFF.

The chain carries TRBV4-2 and TRBJ1-5, with 8 positions matching TRBD1. The length of the CDR3 is 15 residues. CDR1 LGHNA and CDR2 YNFKEQ come from the germline V gene. V lost 0 bases and J lost 7; bases outside the gene matches: 5. CDR3 DNA sequence: TGTGCCAGCAGCCAAGATGGGGGGACAGGACAGCCCCAGCATTTT. The encoded protein is CASSQDGGTGQPQHF.

This rearrangement joins TRBV7-3 to TRBJ1-1; maybe TRBD1 (6 bases). This CDR3 is built from 15 residues. Germline loops: CDR1 SGHTA, CDR2 FQGTGA. V shed 6 bases and J shed 1 base, with 15 bases lying between them. Written as DNA, the CDR3 is TGTGCCAGCAGGTCCACAGGGAACGGGAACACTGAAGCTTTCTTT. It specifies CASRSTGNGNTEAFF.

The chain is built from TRBV11-3 and TRBJ2-5, with D possibly being TRBD1 (5 bases). Looked up from germline, CDR1 is SGHNT and CDR2 is YENEEA. Trimming shortened V by 4 bases and J by 0 bases, and 18 bases separated the two germline ends. This CDR3 has 17 residues. This CDR3 reads CASSSRAWGKYQETQYF. The CDR3 region has the DNA TGTGCCAGCAGCTCAAGGGCCTGGGGCAAGTACCAAGAGACCCAGTACTTC.

The gene calls are TRBV5-1 and TRBJ2-7; 7 bases line up with TRBD2. J lost 0 bases, V lost 5 bases, and 8 bases had no gene match. This CDR3 comprises 15 residues. Per germline, CDR1 SGHRS and CDR2 YFSETQ. CDR3 in DNA: TGCGCCAGCAGTTCGCTAGCGGATTCCTCCTACGAGCAGTACTTC. Protein: CASSSLADSSYEQYF. The complete variable domain, with remaining parts taken from reference TRBV5-1 and TRBJ2-7, reads KAGVTQTPRYLIKTRGQQVTLSCSPISGHRSVSWYQQTPGQGLQFLFEYFSETQRNKGNFPGRFSGRQFSNSRSEMNVSTLELGDSALYLCASSSLADSSYEQYFGPGTRLTVT.

The chain carries TRBV15 and TRBJ1-1; D not certain. Germline V gives CDR1 LNHNV, CDR2 YYDKDF (reference sequence). The CDR3 spans 16 residues. Trimming removed 0 bases at V and 4 bases at J, with 15 bases between. The CDR3 reads CATSRERPSYGTEAFF. Here the CDR3 DNA reads TGTGCCACCAGCAGAGAGCGGCCCTCCTACGGCACTGAAGCTTTCTTT.

The V gene is TRBV19, the J gene TRBJ2-3; the D is unclear. Trimming cost V 5 bases and J 1 base, with 13 bases left between them. CDR3 length: 15 amino acids. CDR1 and CDR2 from the germline V gene are LNHDA and SQIVND (reference sequence). CDR3 nucleotide sequence: TGTGCCAGTAGTGTGACCCTGGGCCGCACAGATACGCAGTATTTT. Its protein product is CASSVTLGRTDTQYF.

This clone is labeled as medium-sized. The chain couples TRBV30 to TRBJ1-2, with D possibly being TRBD1 (5 bases). Germline-derived CDR1 and CDR2 are GTSNPN and SVGIG (reference sequence). V lost 2 bases and J 8 bases, leaving 15 bases between the germline ends. The CDR3 is 13 amino acids. The CDR3 DNA reads TGTGCCTGGAGTCGCGGGGGATTTCGGGGCTACACCTTC. It encodes CAWSRGGFRGYTF.

The V and J genes are TRBV5-1 and TRBJ2-2; perhaps TRBD2 as D (5 bases). Deletions cut 0 bases from V and 7 bases from J, with 10 bases between. This CDR3 is built from 14 residues. The germline V gene encodes CDR1 SGHRS and CDR2 YFSETQ. The CDR3 DNA reads as TGCGCCAGCAGCTTGGGGGAGAAGGTCGGGGAGCTGTTTTTT. Its translation: CASSLGEKVGELFF.

This clone was counted a few times. The chain links TRBV19 to TRBJ2-1; possibly TRBD1 for D (6 bases). In germline, CDR1 is LNHDA, CDR2 SQIVND (reference sequence). V was pared by 7 bases and J by 5 bases, with 12 bases between. CDR3 length: 13 residues. The CDR3 region is CASNPGTHNEQFF. The CDR3 DNA follows: TGTGCCAGTAACCCCGGGACACACAATGAGCAGTTCTTC.